The T cell receptor (beta chain) described here comes from a study of T-cell memory formation after mild COVID-19. Whole-study context: The TCR clusters were mostly specific to one donor.

5'RACE, which relied on constant-segment primers, yielded TCR alpha and TCR beta cDNA libraries carrying sample barcodes and UMIs. TCRdb called the 5' RACE reads again in MiXCR, with one record for every CDR3 protein. Altogether 300,000 to 400,000 distinct CDR3 sequences are present, 28% being singletons, with the ten largest covering about 13%. Regarding the study as a whole: Clones shrinking from day 15 to 85 showed even CD4/CD8 mixes; later expanders tilted CD4+.

Points on this clonotype: Its target is not known.

CDR1 SGHDT and CDR2 YYEEEE come from the germline V gene. Trimming pared 1 base from V and 0 bases from J, leaving 10 bases between. CDR3 length: 15 amino acids. The V and J genes are TRBV5-6 and TRBJ1-2; D unclear. This receptor was taken from an adult woman who had mild COVID-19 (a few samples of this study predate the infection). Cell type and time point are not known. Sequenced sample: PBMCs or a T cell subset sorted from them (not recorded which). In DNA, the CDR3 is TGTGCCAGCAGCTTGCGGGCCTCAGCTAACTATGGCTACACCTTC. It specifies CASSLRASANYGYTF.